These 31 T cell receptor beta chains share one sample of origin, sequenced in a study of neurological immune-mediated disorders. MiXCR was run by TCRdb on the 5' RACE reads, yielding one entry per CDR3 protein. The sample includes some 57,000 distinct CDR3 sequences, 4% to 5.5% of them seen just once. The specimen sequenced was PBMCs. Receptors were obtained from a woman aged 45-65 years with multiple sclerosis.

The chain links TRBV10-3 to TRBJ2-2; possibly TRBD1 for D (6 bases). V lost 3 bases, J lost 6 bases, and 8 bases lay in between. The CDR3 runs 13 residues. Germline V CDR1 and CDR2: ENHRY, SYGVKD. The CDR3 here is CAISESGAGELFF. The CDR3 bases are TGTGCCATCAGTGAATCAGGGGCCGGGGAGCTGTTTTTT.

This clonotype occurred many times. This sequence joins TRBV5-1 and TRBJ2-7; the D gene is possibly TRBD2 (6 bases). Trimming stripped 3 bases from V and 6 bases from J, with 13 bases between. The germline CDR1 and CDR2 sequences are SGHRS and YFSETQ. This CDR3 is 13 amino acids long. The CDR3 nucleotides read TGCGCCAGCAGCTGGGACTCCGTCAGCGAGCAGTACTTC. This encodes CASSWDSVSEQYF.

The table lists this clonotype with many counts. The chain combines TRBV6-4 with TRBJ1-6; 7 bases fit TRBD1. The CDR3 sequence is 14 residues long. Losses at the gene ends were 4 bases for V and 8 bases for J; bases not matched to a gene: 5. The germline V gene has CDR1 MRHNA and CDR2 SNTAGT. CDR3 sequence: CASSVGTDYSPLHF. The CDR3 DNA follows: TGTGCCAGCAGTGTCGGGACAGATTATTCACCCCTCCACTTT.

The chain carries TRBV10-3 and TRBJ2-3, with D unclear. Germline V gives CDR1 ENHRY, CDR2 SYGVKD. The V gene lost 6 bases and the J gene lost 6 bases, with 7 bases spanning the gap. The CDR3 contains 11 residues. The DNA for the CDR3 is TGTGCCATCAGCGTGGGGGATACGCAGTATTTT. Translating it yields CAISVGDTQYF.

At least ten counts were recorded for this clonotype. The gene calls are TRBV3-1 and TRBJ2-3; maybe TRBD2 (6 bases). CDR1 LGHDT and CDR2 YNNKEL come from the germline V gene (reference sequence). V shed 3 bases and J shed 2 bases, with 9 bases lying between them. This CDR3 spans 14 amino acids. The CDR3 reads CASSQGGPTDTQYF. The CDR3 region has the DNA TGTGCCAGCAGCCAGGGGGGTCCCACAGATACGCAGTATTTT.

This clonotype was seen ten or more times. As DNA, the CDR3 is TGCGCCAGCAGCCGGGACAACCCGAATGAAAAACTGTTTTTT. Residues: CASSRDNPNEKLFF. This chain joins TRBV5-1 and TRBJ1-4; tentative D call: TRBD1 (6 bases). Germline V gene sequence: CDR1 SGHRS, CDR2 YFSETQ. The V end lost 4 bases, the J end lost 5 bases, and 12 bases lay between the germline ends. The CDR3 runs to 14 residues.

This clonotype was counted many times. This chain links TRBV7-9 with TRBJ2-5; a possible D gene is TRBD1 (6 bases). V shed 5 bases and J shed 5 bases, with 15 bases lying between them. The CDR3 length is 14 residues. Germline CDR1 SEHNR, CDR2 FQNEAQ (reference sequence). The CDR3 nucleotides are TGTGCCAGCAGCCGGGCACAGGGAGCGGAGACCCAGTACTTC. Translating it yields CASSRAQGAETQYF.

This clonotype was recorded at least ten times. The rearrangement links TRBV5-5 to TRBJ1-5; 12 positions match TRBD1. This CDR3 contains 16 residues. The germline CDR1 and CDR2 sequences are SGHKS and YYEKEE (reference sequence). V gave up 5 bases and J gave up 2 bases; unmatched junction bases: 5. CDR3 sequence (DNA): TGTGCCAGCAGTCGTGGGACAGGGGGCGGCAATCAGCCCCAGCATTTT. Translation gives CASSRGTGGGNQPQHF.

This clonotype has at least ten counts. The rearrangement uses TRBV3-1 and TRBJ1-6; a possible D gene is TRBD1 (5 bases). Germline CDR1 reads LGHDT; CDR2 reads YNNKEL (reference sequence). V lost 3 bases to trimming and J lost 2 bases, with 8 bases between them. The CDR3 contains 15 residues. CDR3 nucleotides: TGTGCCAGCAGCCACGGGGCAACCTATAATTCACCCCTCCACTTT. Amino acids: CASSHGATYNSPLHF.

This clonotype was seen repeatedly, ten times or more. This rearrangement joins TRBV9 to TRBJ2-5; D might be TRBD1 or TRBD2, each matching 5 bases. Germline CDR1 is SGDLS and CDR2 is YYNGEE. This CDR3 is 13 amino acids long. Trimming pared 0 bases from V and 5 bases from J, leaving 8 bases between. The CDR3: CASSVGGSETQYF. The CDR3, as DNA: TGTGCCAGCAGCGTAGGGGGGTCGGAGACCCAGTACTTC.

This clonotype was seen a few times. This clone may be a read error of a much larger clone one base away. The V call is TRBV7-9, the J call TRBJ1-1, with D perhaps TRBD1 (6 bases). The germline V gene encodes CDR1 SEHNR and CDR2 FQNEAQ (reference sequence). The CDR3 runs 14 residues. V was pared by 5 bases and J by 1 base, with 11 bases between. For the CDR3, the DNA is TGTGCCAGCAGCCGGTCGACAGGGAACACTGAAGCTTTCTTT. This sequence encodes CASSRSTGNTEAFF.

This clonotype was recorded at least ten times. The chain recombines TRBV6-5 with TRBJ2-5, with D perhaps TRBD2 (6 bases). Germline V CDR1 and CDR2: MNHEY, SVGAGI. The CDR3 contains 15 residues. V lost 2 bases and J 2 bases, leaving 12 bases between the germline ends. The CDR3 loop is CASSYTPGGQETQYF. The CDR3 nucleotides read TGTGCCAGCAGTTACACCCCCGGGGGTCAAGAGACCCAGTACTTC.

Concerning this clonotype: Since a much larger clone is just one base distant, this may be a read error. The CDR3 reads CSANRGGSSKDTQYF. CDR3 DNA sequence: TGCAGTGCAAACCGTGGCGGATCTAGCAAAGATACGCAGTATTTT. The rearrangement uses TRBV20-1 and TRBJ2-3; D is perhaps TRBD2 (5 bases). The CDR3 has 15 residues. Germline CDR1 DFQATT, CDR2 SNEGSKA (reference sequence).

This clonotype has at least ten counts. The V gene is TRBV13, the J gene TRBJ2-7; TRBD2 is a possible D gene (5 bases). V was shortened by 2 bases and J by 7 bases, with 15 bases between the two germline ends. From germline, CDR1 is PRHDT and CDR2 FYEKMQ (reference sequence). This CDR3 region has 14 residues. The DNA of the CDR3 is TGTGCCAGCAGCTTAAGAATGAAGTCGGGGGAGCAGTACGTC. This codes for CASSLRMKSGEQYV.

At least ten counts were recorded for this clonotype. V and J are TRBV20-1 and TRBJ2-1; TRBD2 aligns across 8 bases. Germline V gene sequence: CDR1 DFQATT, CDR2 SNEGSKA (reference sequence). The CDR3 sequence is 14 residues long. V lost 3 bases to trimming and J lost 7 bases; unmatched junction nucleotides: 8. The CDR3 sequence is CSASSQRGFNEQFF. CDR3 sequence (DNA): TGCAGTGCTAGTTCACAGCGGGGGTTTAATGAGCAGTTCTTC.

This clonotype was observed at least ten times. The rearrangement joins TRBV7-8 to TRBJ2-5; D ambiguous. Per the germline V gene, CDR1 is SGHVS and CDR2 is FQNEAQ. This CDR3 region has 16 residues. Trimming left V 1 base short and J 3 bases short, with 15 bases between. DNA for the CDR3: TGTGCCAGCAGCTTAGTCGTGGCTAGTGGGAAAGAGACCCAGTACTTC. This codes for CASSLVVASGKETQYF. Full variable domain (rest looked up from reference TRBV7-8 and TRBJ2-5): GAGVSQSPRYKVAKRGQDVALRCDPISGHVSLFWYQQALGQGPEFLTYFQNEAQLDKSGLPSDRFFAERPEGSVSTLKIQRTQQEDSAVYLCASSLVVASGKETQYFGPGTRLLVL.

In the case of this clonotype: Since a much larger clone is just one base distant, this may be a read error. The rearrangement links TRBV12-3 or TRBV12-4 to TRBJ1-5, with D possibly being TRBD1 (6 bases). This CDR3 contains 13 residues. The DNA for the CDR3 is TGTGCCAGCAGTTTAGAGGGGGAGCAGCCCCAGAATTTT. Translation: CASSLEGEQPQNF.

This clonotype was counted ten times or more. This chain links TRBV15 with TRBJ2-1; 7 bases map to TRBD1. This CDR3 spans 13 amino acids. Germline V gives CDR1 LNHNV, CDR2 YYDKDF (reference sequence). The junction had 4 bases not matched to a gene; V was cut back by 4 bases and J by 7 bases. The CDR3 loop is CATSNLQGNEQFF. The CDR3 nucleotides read TGTGCCACCAGCAACCTACAGGGGAATGAGCAGTTCTTC.

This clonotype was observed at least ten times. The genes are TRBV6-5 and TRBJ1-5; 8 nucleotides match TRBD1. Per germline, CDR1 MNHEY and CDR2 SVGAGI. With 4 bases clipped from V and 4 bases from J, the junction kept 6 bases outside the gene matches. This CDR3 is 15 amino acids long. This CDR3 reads CASSSGGQVNQPQHF. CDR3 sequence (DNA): TGTGCCAGCAGTTCCGGGGGACAGGTTAATCAGCCCCAGCATTTT.

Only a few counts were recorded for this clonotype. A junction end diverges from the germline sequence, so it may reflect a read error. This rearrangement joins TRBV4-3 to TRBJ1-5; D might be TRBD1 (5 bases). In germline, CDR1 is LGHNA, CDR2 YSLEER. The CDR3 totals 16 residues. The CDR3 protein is CASSQDAGVSNQPQNF. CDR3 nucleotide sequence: TGCGCCAGCAGCCAAGATGCGGGGGTAAGCAATCAGCCCCAGAATTTT.

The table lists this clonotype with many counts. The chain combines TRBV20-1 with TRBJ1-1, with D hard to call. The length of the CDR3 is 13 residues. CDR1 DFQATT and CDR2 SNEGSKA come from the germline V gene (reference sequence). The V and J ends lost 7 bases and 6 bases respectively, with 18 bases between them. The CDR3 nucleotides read TGCAGTGGAACTGAACCTGGGGAGGCTGAAGCTTTCTTT. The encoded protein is CSGTEPGEAEAFF.

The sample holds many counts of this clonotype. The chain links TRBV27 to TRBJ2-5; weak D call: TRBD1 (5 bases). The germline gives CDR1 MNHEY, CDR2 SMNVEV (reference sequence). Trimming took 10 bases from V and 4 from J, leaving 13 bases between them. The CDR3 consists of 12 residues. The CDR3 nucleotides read TGTGCCACCAAATCCAGGGCAGAGACCCAGTACTTC. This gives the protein CATKSRAETQYF.

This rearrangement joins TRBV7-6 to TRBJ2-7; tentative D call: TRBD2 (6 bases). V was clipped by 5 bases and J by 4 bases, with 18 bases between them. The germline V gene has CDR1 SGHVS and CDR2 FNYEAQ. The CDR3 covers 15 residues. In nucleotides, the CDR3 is TGTGCCAGCAGCCCGAGGAGACTAGGGGTTTACGAGCAGTACTTC. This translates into CASSPRRLGVYEQYF.

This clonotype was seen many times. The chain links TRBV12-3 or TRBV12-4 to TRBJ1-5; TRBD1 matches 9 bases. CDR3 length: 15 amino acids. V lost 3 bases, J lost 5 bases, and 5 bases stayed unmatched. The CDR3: CASSLGQGGDQPQHF. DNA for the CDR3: TGTGCCAGCAGTTTGGGACAGGGAGGGGATCAGCCCCAGCATTTT.

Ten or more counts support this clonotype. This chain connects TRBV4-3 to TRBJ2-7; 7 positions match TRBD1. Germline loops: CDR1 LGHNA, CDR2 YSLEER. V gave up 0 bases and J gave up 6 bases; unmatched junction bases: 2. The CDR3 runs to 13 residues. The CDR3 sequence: CASSQEAGGEQYF. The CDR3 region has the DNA TGCGCCAGCAGCCAAGAGGCAGGGGGCGAGCAGTACTTC.

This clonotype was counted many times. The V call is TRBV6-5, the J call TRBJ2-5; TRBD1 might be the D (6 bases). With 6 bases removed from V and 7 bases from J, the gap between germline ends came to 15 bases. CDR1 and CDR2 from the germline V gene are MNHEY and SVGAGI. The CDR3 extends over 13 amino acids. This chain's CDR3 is CASSFTGSRTQYF. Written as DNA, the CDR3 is TGTGCCAGCAGCTTTACAGGGTCTAGGACCCAGTACTTC.

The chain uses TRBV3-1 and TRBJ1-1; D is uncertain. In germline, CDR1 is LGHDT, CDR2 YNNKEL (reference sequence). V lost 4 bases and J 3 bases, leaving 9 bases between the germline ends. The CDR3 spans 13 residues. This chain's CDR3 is CASSPVTYTEAFF. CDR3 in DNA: TGTGCCAGCAGCCCCGTAACCTACACTGAAGCTTTCTTT.

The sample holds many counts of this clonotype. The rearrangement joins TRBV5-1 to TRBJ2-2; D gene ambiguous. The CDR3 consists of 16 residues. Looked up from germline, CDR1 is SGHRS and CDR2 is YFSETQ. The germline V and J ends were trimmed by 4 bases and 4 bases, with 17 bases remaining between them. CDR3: CASSGSPPAGTGELFF. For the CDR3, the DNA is TGCGCCAGCAGCGGCTCGCCCCCCGCCGGCACCGGGGAGCTGTTTTTT. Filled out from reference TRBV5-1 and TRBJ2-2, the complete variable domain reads KAGVTQTPRYLIKTRGQQVTLSCSPISGHRSVSWYQQTPGQGLQFLFEYFSETQRNKGNFPGRFSGRQFSNSRSEMNVSTLELGDSALYLCASSGSPPAGTGELFFGEGSRLTVL.

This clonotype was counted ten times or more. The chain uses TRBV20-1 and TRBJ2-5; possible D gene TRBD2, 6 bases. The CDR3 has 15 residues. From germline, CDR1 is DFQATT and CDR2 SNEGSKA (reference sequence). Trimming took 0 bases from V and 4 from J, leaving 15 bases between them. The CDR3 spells CSARDPLALSETQYF. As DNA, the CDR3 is TGCAGTGCTAGAGATCCCCTAGCGTTATCAGAGACCCAGTACTTC.

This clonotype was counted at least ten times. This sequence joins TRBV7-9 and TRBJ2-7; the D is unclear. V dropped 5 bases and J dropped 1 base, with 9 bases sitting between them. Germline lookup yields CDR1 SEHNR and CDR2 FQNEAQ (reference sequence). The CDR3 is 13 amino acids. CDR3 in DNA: TGTGCCAGCAGCCAAAGCGCATCCTACGAGCAGTACTTC. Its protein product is CASSQSASYEQYF.

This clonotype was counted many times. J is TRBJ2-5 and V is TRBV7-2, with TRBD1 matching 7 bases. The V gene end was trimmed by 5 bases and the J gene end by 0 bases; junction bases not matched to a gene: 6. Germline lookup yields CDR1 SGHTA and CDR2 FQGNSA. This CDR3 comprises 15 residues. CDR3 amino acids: CASSTGTANQETQYF. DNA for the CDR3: TGTGCCAGCAGCACAGGGACAGCCAACCAAGAGACCCAGTACTTC.